In this sample, the clone carrying this T cell receptor beta chain turned up a few times. TCRdb used MiXCR to reprocess the 5' RACE reads, holding one entry per CDR3 protein. The sample contains roughly 700,000 distinct CDR3 sequences, approximately 9% of which appear only once. The V gene's germline CDR1 is SNHLY and CDR2 FYNNEI. The CDR3 totals 18 residues. V trimming: 5 bases; J trimming: 9 bases; junction bases outside the gene matches: 21. This entry belongs to a study of identical twins. These data were also reused for a study on yellow fever vaccine responses in identical twins.

The chain uses TRBV2 and TRBJ2-7, with 11 bases identical to TRBD1. Sequencing used PBMCs. The TCR originated in a young woman in good health. CDR3 nucleotides: TGTGCCAGCAGTAAGGTCCGGGACAGGGGGAACGGCGCGGGAGGGCAGTACTTC. It yields the protein CASSKVRDRGNGAGGQYF.